These 17 T cell receptor beta chains share one sample of origin, sequenced in a study of beta chain features in type 1 diabetes. Since all of the isolated RNA was reverse transcribed, expressed TCRB transcripts were what got sequenced. Using immunoSEQ multiplex PCR, the repertoire was profiled, and TCRdb retains in-frame clones only, with some absent. The data contain about 150,000 clones, approximately 10% of them singletons. Material for sequencing was central memory CD4+ T cells from blood. The receptors come from a man aged 18 to 29 in good health.

J is TRBJ1-5 and V is TRBV4-2; perhaps TRBD1 as D (5 bases). Looked up from germline, CDR1 is LGHNA and CDR2 is YNFKEQ. The CDR3 is 16 amino acids. V lost 0 bases to trimming and J lost 3 bases, with 12 bases between them. The CDR3 spells CASSQEGPQTNQPQHF. DNA of the CDR3: TGTGCCAGCAGCCAAGAGGGACCCCAAACCAATCAGCCCCAGCATTTT.

This chain connects TRBV7-6 to TRBJ2-4, with D tentatively TRBD1 (6 bases). CDR1 and CDR2 (germline): SGHVS, FNYEAQ. Trimming removed 0 bases at V and 9 bases at J, with 21 bases between. This CDR3 has 17 residues. The CDR3 reads CASSLAETRTARGIQYF. CDR3 nucleotide sequence: TGTGCCAGCAGCTTAGCGGAGACGCGGACAGCGAGGGGCATTCAGTACTTC.

This clone was seen once. The chain carries TRBV5-1 and TRBJ2-1; D is ambiguous. The CDR3 contains 15 residues. Germline loops: CDR1 SGHRS, CDR2 YFSETQ. Trimming removed 3 bases from V and 5 bases from J, with 15 bases in between. The CDR3 here is CASSSSGQRDNEQFF. In DNA, the CDR3 is TGCGCCAGCAGCTCATCGGGCCAAAGGGACAATGAGCAGTTCTTC.

V gene TRBV11-2 combines with J gene TRBJ2-7, with 9 bases lining up with TRBD1. Trimming removed 0 bases from V and 3 bases from J; junction bases left unmatched: 3. Germline assignment: CDR1 SGHAT and CDR2 FQNNGV. There are 15 residues in the CDR3. CDR3 residues: CASSLDGQGNYEQYF. For the CDR3, the DNA is TGTGCCAGCAGCTTAGATGGACAGGGGAACTACGAGCAGTACTTC.

The V and J genes are TRBV28 and TRBJ2-1, with D perhaps matching TRBD2 (5 bases). The V end was cut by 3 bases, the J end by 0 bases, with 9 bases between. CDR1 and CDR2 (germline): MDHEN, SYDVKM. This CDR3 comprises 15 residues. DNA for the CDR3: TGTGCCAGCAGTTTGAGCGGCCGCTCCTACAATGAGCAGTTCTTC. Translation: CASSLSGRSYNEQFF.

This clone showed up just a few times. The gene calls are TRBV29-1 and TRBJ2-7, with 8 bases matching TRBD1. This CDR3 is built from 13 residues. Germline assignment: CDR1 SQVTM and CDR2 ANQGSEA. Losses at the gene ends were 4 bases for V and 2 bases for J; bases not matched to a gene: 4. CDR3 protein: CSVGQGKAYEQYF. DNA of the CDR3: TGCAGCGTTGGACAGGGGAAGGCCTACGAGCAGTACTTC.

This clone has just a few counts. The rearrangement uses TRBV9 and TRBJ2-3, with TRBD2 as a possible D gene (6 bases). The V end was cut by 0 bases, the J end by 3 bases, with 11 bases between. The CDR3 contains 15 residues. Germline loops: CDR1 SGDLS, CDR2 YYNGEE. This chain's CDR3 is CASSVDPGRTDTQYF. The CDR3 DNA reads TGTGCCAGCAGCGTAGATCCTGGGAGGACAGATACGCAGTATTTT. The whole variable domain, filled in from reference TRBV9 and TRBJ2-3, reads DSGVTQTPKHLITATGQRVTLRCSPRSGDLSVYWYQQSLDQGLQFLIQYYNGEERAKGNILERFSAQQFPDLHSELNLSSLELGDSALYFCASSVDPGRTDTQYFGPGTRLTVL.

CDR3 bases: TGCGCCAGCAGCCTTGACAGGGGGCGTATTCAGCCCCAGCATTTT. This gives the protein CASSLDRGRIQPQHF. This chain joins TRBV4-1 and TRBJ1-5; 10 bases are a match to TRBD1. The V and J ends lost 4 bases and 6 bases, in that order; junction bases with no gene match: 6. CDR3 size: 15 residues. Germline lookup yields CDR1 MGHRA and CDR2 YSYEKL.

This clone has at least ten counts. The CDR3 sequence is CASSQDVPRGANYGYTF. The CDR3 DNA sequence: TGCGCCAGCAGCCAAGATGTTCCCCGGGGAGCTAACTATGGCTACACCTTC. The chain recombines TRBV4-1 with TRBJ1-2; D is undetermined. The length of the CDR3 is 17 residues. The germline gives CDR1 MGHRA, CDR2 YSYEKL. The V end was cut by 0 bases, the J end by 0 bases, with 14 bases between.

This clone was recorded at least ten times. The chain uses TRBV28 and TRBJ1-3; D remains ambiguous. Trimming pared 0 bases from V and 2 bases from J, leaving 2 bases between. The germline gives CDR1 MDHEN, CDR2 SYDVKM. The CDR3 consists of 13 residues. The CDR3 sequence: CASSLWAGNTIYF. The CDR3 coding sequence is TGTGCCAGCAGTTTATGGGCTGGAAACACCATATATTTT.

The V gene is TRBV4-2, the J gene TRBJ2-5; unclear D gene. The tail of the sequence fits TRBJ2-7 better, so the J call may be wrong. This CDR3 comprises 13 residues. The V gene's germline CDR1 is LGHNA and CDR2 YNFKEQ. This CDR3 is CASSQDSQYEQYF. CDR3 nucleotide sequence: TGTGCCAGCAGCCAAGACAGTCAATACGAGCAGTACTTC.

This rearrangement joins TRBV13 to TRBJ1-3; 7 bases match TRBD1. Trimming cost V 2 bases and J 2 bases; bases outside gene matches: 0. The CDR3 totals 14 residues. The germline CDR1 and CDR2 sequences are PRHDT and FYEKMQ (reference sequence). In DNA, the CDR3 is TGTGCCAGCAGCTTAACAGGGGCTGGAAACACCATATATTTT. It codes for CASSLTGAGNTIYF.

This rearrangement joins TRBV9 to TRBJ1-2; D not certain. Germline assignment: CDR1 SGDLS and CDR2 YYNGEE. The CDR3 length is 16 residues. Trimming stripped 4 bases from V and 0 bases from J, with 16 bases between. The CDR3 protein is CASSPTVGTANYGYTF. The CDR3 DNA reads TGTGCCAGCAGCCCGACCGTGGGAACGGCTAACTATGGCTACACCTTC.

This clone turned up a few times. CDR3 sequence (DNA): TGTGCCAGCAGCTTAGCGTGGGACAGGGGCCCCAGCTCCTACAATGAGCAGTTCTTC. This encodes CASSLAWDRGPSSYNEQFF. This chain links TRBV7-9 with TRBJ2-1; 10 bases match TRBD1. CDR3 length: 19 amino acids. Germline CDR1 reads SEHNR; CDR2 reads FQNEAQ (reference sequence). J gave up 0 bases and V 0 bases, and 8 bases lay outside the gene matches.

The rearrangement joins TRBV9 to TRBJ1-6; TRBD1 might be the D (5 bases). V lost 0 bases and J 11 bases, leaving 15 bases between the germline ends. Germline V lookup: CDR1 SGDLS, CDR2 YYNGEE. The CDR3 is made up of 15 amino acids. The CDR3 region is CASSVVEGPGAPLHF. The CDR3 DNA reads TGTGCCAGCAGCGTAGTTGAGGGGCCTGGGGCACCCCTCCACTTT.

This clone was seen more than once but under ten times. In DNA form, the CDR3 reads TGTGCCAGCAGCCAATCAGATAGCGGGGGAAACATTCAGTACTTC. It codes for CASSQSDSGGNIQYF. The J gene is TRBJ2-4, the V gene TRBV4-2; 9 bases agree with TRBD2. Germline assignment: CDR1 LGHNA and CDR2 YNFKEQ. The CDR3 is made up of 15 amino acids. V was clipped by 2 bases and J by 6 bases; unmatched bases: 5.

This clone came up many times. V is TRBV4-1 and J is TRBJ2-3; TRBD2 might be the D (5 bases). The CDR3 runs to 17 residues. Per the germline V gene, CDR1 is MGHRA and CDR2 is YSYEKL. Trimming pared 1 base from V and 6 bases from J, leaving 20 bases between. The CDR3 spells CASSQANLIGPGDTQYF. Here the CDR3 DNA reads TGCGCCAGCAGCCAAGCAAATCTTATAGGGCCGGGGGATACGCAGTATTTT.